This T cell receptor (beta chain) appears in the sequencing data of a study of blood T cell repertoires in COVID-19. Measured with immunoSEQ multiplex PCR; TCRdb has only the in-frame clones, and not every one. The sample yields 130,000 to 150,000 clones, 80% to 90% seen once. The sequence was collected from a woman aged 55-69 years with active COVID-19. The sequenced material came from peripheral blood.

CDR3 residues: CASSPGTSGTRVNEQFF. The CDR3 DNA reads TGTGCCAGCAGTCCGGGGACTAGCGGGACTCGAGTGAATGAGCAGTTCTTC. V gene TRBV28 combines with J gene TRBJ2-1, with TRBD2 identical over 13 bases. Germline CDR1 is MDHEN and CDR2 is SYDVKM. Trimming at V came to 5 bases and at J to 7 bases, leaving 11 bases not matched to a gene. This CDR3 has 17 amino acids.